Presented here are 5 T cell receptor beta chains from one specimen sequenced in a study of PD-L1 blockade in urothelial cancer. Only in-frame clones appear in the TCRdb table, and some are missing; sequencing was by immunoSEQ multiplex PCR. This sample yields about 72,000 clones, of which around 84% are seen a single time; about 5.1% belongs to the top ten. Sequenced here: PBMCs, sampled around atezolizumab (anti-PD-L1) treatment. Receptors originate from a man aged 70 or older with urothelial cancer.

This clone came up a few times. The chain links TRBV6-1 to TRBJ1-5; no definite D call. This CDR3 has 12 amino acids. V lost 6 bases to trimming and J lost 7 bases, with 10 bases between them. In germline, CDR1 is MNHNS, CDR2 SASEGT. The CDR3 sequence is CASRSGSQPQHF. CDR3 nucleotides: TGTGCCAGCAGGTCAGGCTCCCAGCCCCAGCATTTT.

The DNA of the CDR3 is TGTGCCATTACCCCGGGACAGGGCGAGGAAAAACTGTTTTTT. This codes for CAITPGQGEEKLFF. The V call is TRBV6-5, the J call TRBJ1-4; 9 bases are a match to TRBD1. The junction had 11 bases not matched to a gene; V was cut back by 10 bases and J by 8 bases. The length of the CDR3 is 14 residues. The germline CDR1 and CDR2 sequences are MNHEY and SVGAGI.

This rearrangement joins TRBV9 to TRBJ2-3; 12 bases are a match to TRBD2. V lost 3 bases and J lost 4; bases outside the gene matches: 6. Germline CDR1 reads SGDLS; CDR2 reads YYNGEE. The CDR3 contains 16 residues. Here the CDR3 DNA reads TGTGCCAGCAGCGCTAGCGGGAGGGCCGGGGCAGATACGCAGTATTTT. The encoded protein is CASSASGRAGADTQYF. The entire variable domain, with the rest obtained from reference TRBV9 and TRBJ2-3, is as follows: DSGVTQTPKHLITATGQRVTLRCSPRSGDLSVYWYQQSLDQGLQFLIQYYNGEERAKGNILERFSAQQFPDLHSELNLSSLELGDSALYFCASSASGRAGADTQYFGPGTRLTVL.

The V call is TRBV2, the J call TRBJ2-2; TRBD1 matches 7 bases. The CDR3 is 16 amino acids. V gave up 6 bases and J gave up 4 bases; unmatched junction bases: 11. Germline values: CDR1 SNHLY, CDR2 FYNNEI. CDR3 sequence: CASRLRQGLGTGELFF. The CDR3 DNA reads TGTGCCAGCAGGCTCCGACAGGGATTGGGCACCGGGGAGCTGTTTTTT.

The chain has TRBV29-1 and TRBJ2-7; the match to TRBD2 covers 11 bases. From germline, CDR1 is SQVTM and CDR2 ANQGSEA. Losses at the gene ends were 0 bases for V and 2 bases for J; bases not matched to a gene: 6. The CDR3 covers 16 residues. This chain's CDR3 is CSVEELGTSGTYEQYF. The CDR3 DNA reads as TGCAGCGTTGAAGAACTAGGGACTAGCGGAACCTACGAGCAGTACTTC.